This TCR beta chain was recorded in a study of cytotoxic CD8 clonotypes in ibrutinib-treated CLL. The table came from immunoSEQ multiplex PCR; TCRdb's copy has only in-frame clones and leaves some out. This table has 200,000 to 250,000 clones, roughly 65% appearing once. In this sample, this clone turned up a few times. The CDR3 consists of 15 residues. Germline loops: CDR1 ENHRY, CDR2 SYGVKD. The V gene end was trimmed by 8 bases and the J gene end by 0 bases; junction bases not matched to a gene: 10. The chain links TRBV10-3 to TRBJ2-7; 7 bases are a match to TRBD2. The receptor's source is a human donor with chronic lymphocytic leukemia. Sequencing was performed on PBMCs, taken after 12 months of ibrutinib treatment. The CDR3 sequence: CAIGGGRGSSYEQYF. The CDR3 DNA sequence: TGTGCCATCGGTGGTGGGCGGGGGAGCTCCTACGAGCAGTACTTC.